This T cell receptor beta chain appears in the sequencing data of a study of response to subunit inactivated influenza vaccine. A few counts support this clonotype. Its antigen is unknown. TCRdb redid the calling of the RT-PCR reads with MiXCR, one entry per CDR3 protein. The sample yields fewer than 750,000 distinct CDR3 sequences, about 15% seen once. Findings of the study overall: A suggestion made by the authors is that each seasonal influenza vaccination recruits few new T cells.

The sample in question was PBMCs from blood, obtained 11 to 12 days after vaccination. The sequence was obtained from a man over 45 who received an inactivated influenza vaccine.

The CDR3 DNA reads as TGTGCCAGCAGTAGGGGGACTTTCGTTCAGTACTTC. This gives the protein CASSRGTFVQYF. The chain has TRBV12-3 or TRBV12-4 and TRBJ2-4; D tentatively fits TRBD1 or TRBD2 (6 bases each). CDR3 length: 12 residues. Trimming cost V 5 bases and J 11 bases, with 13 bases left between them.